The next 31 T cell receptor beta chains were all read from a single sample in a study of T-cell reconstitution after alpha-beta-depleted transplantation in children. Unique molecular identifiers were used to barcode this TCRbeta library. TCRdb called the PCR reads again in MiXCR, with one record for every CDR3 protein. The sample contains 500,000 to 750,000 distinct CDR3 sequences, roughly 27% of which appear only once. Sequencing was performed on PBMCs, taken before TCRalphabeta/CD19-depleted stem cell transplant. Source of these receptors: a boy in the first two years of life with Wiskott-Aldrich syndrome, due to receive a stem cell transplant.

The rearrangement links TRBV5-1 to TRBJ1-6; TRBD1 is a possible D gene (6 bases). Trimming took off 3 bases at V and 7 bases at J, with 14 bases between the two ends. The CDR3 sequence is 15 residues long. Germline V gives CDR1 SGHRS, CDR2 YFSETQ. The CDR3 is CASSSSGEVNSPLHF. The DNA for the CDR3 is TGCGCCAGCAGCTCATCAGGGGAGGTAAATTCACCCCTCCACTTT.

CDR3 sequence reads: CASSLGLAGFSYNEQFF. In DNA form, the CDR3 reads TGCGCCAGCAGCTTGGGGTTAGCGGGGTTCTCCTACAATGAGCAGTTCTTC. J is TRBJ2-1 and V is TRBV5-1, with 8 bases identical to TRBD2. The CDR3 length is 17 residues. Germline lookup yields CDR1 SGHRS and CDR2 YFSETQ. The V gene end was trimmed by 0 bases and the J gene end by 0 bases; junction bases not matched to a gene: 5.

This chain connects TRBV6-5 to TRBJ1-2; D is unclear. The germline V gene has CDR1 MNHEY and CDR2 SVGAGI. Between the trimmed V and J ends, which lost 2 bases and 3 bases, there was a span of 7 bases. The CDR3 contains 13 residues. CDR3 region: CASSYGLYYGYTF. The CDR3 coding sequence is TGTGCCAGCAGTTACGGCCTTTACTATGGCTACACCTTC.

This clonotype was observed a handful of times. V and J are TRBV6-1 and TRBJ1-5, with D possibly matching TRBD1 (5 bases). The CDR3 sequence is 13 residues long. Germline V CDR1 and CDR2: MNHNS, SASEGT. V lost 4 bases and J 4 bases, leaving 8 bases between the germline ends. The CDR3 reads CASSARGNQPQHF. The CDR3 DNA sequence: TGTGCCAGCAGTGCGAGGGGAAATCAGCCCCAGCATTTT.

This clonotype was counted only a few times. This sequence joins TRBV6-1 and TRBJ2-2; tentative D call: TRBD1 (5 bases). The CDR3 totals 15 residues. The V gene lost 6 bases and the J gene lost 3 bases, with 14 bases spanning the gap. The V gene's germline CDR1 is MNHNS and CDR2 SASEGT. Written as DNA, the CDR3 is TGTGCCAGCAGGGCACAGACAGTTTACACCGGGGAGCTGTTTTTT. It encodes CASRAQTVYTGELFF.

V is TRBV27 and J is TRBJ2-3, with a possible D match to TRBD2 (6 bases). Per the germline V gene, CDR1 is MNHEY and CDR2 is SMNVEV (reference sequence). The V gene lost 7 bases and the J gene lost 4 bases, with 15 bases spanning the gap. The CDR3 sequence is 14 residues long. The CDR3: CASTLSTSADTQYF. DNA for the CDR3: TGTGCCAGCACCCTTTCGACTAGTGCAGATACGCAGTATTTT.

This clonotype was seen more than once but under ten times. The chain combines TRBV5-1 with TRBJ1-4, with unresolved D. The CDR3 is 13 amino acids. V dropped 1 base and J dropped 8 bases, with 9 bases sitting between them. Germline V gene lookup returns CDR1 SGHRS and CDR2 YFSETQ. The CDR3, as DNA: TGCGCCAGCAGCTTGCTTGTCGGCGAAAAACTGTTTTTT. Translating gives CASSLLVGEKLFF.

This clonotype was observed at least ten times. The genes are TRBV20-1 and TRBJ2-3; 16 positions match TRBD2. This CDR3 is 15 amino acids long. Trimming removed 6 bases from V and 4 bases from J; junction bases left unmatched: 4. Germline V gene sequence: CDR1 DFQATT, CDR2 SNEGSKA (reference sequence). The CDR3 DNA reads TGCAGTGCCGGGACTAGCGGGAGGGGGCCAGATACGCAGTATTTT. Its translation is CSAGTSGRGPDTQYF.

The chain carries TRBV12-3 or TRBV12-4 and TRBJ2-1; the D gene is possibly TRBD2 (6 bases). Deletions cut 6 bases from V and 9 bases from J, with 15 bases between. The CDR3 has 13 amino acids. For the CDR3, the DNA is TGTGCCAGCAGCATAGAGCTAGCGATTGAGCAGTTCTTC. Translation gives CASSIELAIEQFF.

This clonotype was counted between two and nine times. V usage is TRBV27 and J usage is TRBJ2-5, with 7 bases identical to TRBD2. The length of the CDR3 is 15 residues. Germline V gene data show CDR1 as MNHEY and CDR2 as SMNVEV (reference sequence). The J segment lost 9 bases and the V segment lost 9 bases, leaving 19 bases of the junction unmatched. The CDR3 bases are TGTGCCAGTCAACGTGAGGCTAGCGGCCGTGTGGCCCAGTACTTC. It is translated as CASQREASGRVAQYF.

This clonotype was found a few times. The rearrangement uses TRBV15 and TRBJ2-1; the D call may be TRBD1 or TRBD2 (6 bases each). CDR1 and CDR2 from the germline V gene are LNHNV and YYDKDF (reference sequence). The V end lost 3 bases, the J end lost 8 bases, and 11 bases lay between the germline ends. CDR3 size: 13 residues. The CDR3 reads CATSRGGRDEQFF. CDR3 DNA sequence: TGTGCCACCAGCAGGGGGGGCCGGGATGAGCAGTTCTTC.

The sample holds a few counts of this clonotype. The chain employs TRBV27 and TRBJ2-7; weak D call: TRBD2 (6 bases). V was trimmed by 2 bases and J by 2 bases, leaving 10 bases between them. Germline CDR1 is MNHEY and CDR2 is SMNVEV (reference sequence). The CDR3 covers 14 residues. CDR3: CASSLQGLAYEQYF. For the CDR3, the DNA is TGTGCCAGCAGTTTACAGGGACTGGCCTACGAGCAGTACTTC.

This chain links TRBV7-9 with TRBJ1-4; D is unclear. This CDR3 is 14 amino acids long. Trimming shortened V by 4 bases and J by 3 bases, and 9 bases separated the two germline ends. Germline V gene lookup returns CDR1 SEHNR and CDR2 FQNEAQ (reference sequence). The CDR3 loop reads CASSSGLPNEKLFF. As DNA, the CDR3 is TGTGCCAGCAGCTCCGGACTCCCTAATGAAAAACTGTTTTTT.

This clonotype turned up a few times. The chain uses TRBV28 and TRBJ1-1, with D unclear. CDR3 length: 13 residues. Looked up from germline, CDR1 is MDHEN and CDR2 is SYDVKM. The V and J ends lost 2 bases and 5 bases respectively, with 9 bases between them. For the CDR3, the DNA is TGTGCCAGCAGTTTAGAGGTCGAGACTGAAGCTTTCTTT. This encodes CASSLEVETEAFF.

This clonotype has just a few counts. The CDR3 nucleotides read TGTGCCAGCAGTTATCGAATTTCTGGTTTCGAGCAGTACTTC. This gives the protein CASSYRISGFEQYF. V usage is TRBV6-5 and J usage is TRBJ2-7; D uncertain. Germline V CDR1 and CDR2: MNHEY, SVGAGI. V gave up 3 bases and J gave up 6 bases, with 15 bases separating them. The length of the CDR3 is 14 residues.

This clonotype has just a few counts. The CDR3 loop is CSARSIRAQSYEQYF. CDR3 coding DNA: TGCAGTGCTAGGTCCATCAGGGCGCAGTCCTACGAGCAGTACTTC. The chain joins TRBV20-1 to TRBJ2-7; the D gene is possibly TRBD1 (5 bases). CDR1 is DFQATT, CDR2 SNEGSKA, per germline (reference sequence). The CDR3 spans 15 residues. V was clipped by 3 bases and J by 1 base, with 16 bases between them.

This clonotype showed up just a few times. This chain uses TRBV4-1 with TRBJ2-1; no clear D gene. CDR1 is MGHRA and CDR2 is YSYEKL in the germline V gene. The V gene lost 2 bases and the J gene lost 1 base, with 21 bases spanning the gap. This CDR3 comprises 19 residues. The CDR3 coding sequence is TGCGCCAGCAGCCAAAGTCCCCTCGTCTGGCGTCAATCCTACAATGAGCAGTTCTTC. It encodes CASSQSPLVWRQSYNEQFF.

This clonotype came up a few times. The chain carries TRBV11-1 and TRBJ1-3; no firm D call. V was shortened by 5 bases and J by 1 base, with 12 bases between the two germline ends. Germline CDR1 and CDR2: SGHAT and FQDESV (reference sequence). The CDR3 extends over 15 amino acids. CDR3 sequence (DNA): TGTGCCAGCAGCCACCCGGAATCATCTGGAAACACCATATATTTT. Its translation: CASSHPESSGNTIYF.

At least ten counts were recorded for this clonotype. The chain links TRBV20-1 to TRBJ2-7, with TRBD1 matching 9 bases. The CDR3 length is 14 residues. Germline CDR1 reads DFQATT; CDR2 reads SNEGSKA (reference sequence). Trimming at V came to 4 bases and at J to 3 bases, leaving 7 bases not matched to a gene. CDR3 loop: CSAIHRTGVYEQYF. The CDR3 DNA follows: TGCAGTGCTATCCACCGGACAGGGGTCTACGAGCAGTACTTC.

The chain joins TRBV5-1 to TRBJ2-1, with a possible D match to TRBD2 (5 bases). Germline loops: CDR1 SGHRS, CDR2 YFSETQ. V lost 7 bases to trimming and J lost 9 bases, with 20 bases between them. The CDR3 extends over 14 amino acids. The CDR3 DNA follows: TGCGCCAGCGGGAGTGGCCTAGTAAGCGGTGAGCAGTTCTTC. Its protein product is CASGSGLVSGEQFF.

In this sample, this clonotype turned up a few times. The rearrangement joins TRBV27 to TRBJ2-6; maybe TRBD1 (5 bases). V lost 3 bases to trimming and J lost 0 bases, with 12 bases between them. The germline gives CDR1 MNHEY, CDR2 SMNVEV (reference sequence). The CDR3 consists of 17 residues. The CDR3 region is CASSFRGSDSGANVLTF. DNA of the CDR3: TGTGCCAGCAGTTTTAGGGGCTCCGACTCTGGGGCCAACGTCCTGACTTTC. The variable domain in full, completed from reference TRBV27 and TRBJ2-6, reads EAQVTQNPRYLITVTGKKLTVTCSQNMNHEYMSWYRQDPGLGLRQIYYSMNVEVTDKGDVPEGYKVSRKEKRNFPLILESPSPNQTSLYFCASSFRGSDSGANVLTFGAGSRLTVL.

The chain is built from TRBV6-1 and TRBJ2-3, with a possible D match to TRBD1 (6 bases). Germline CDR1 is MNHNS and CDR2 is SASEGT. Trimming cost V 5 bases and J 1 base, with 16 bases left between them. This CDR3 has 16 residues. CDR3 DNA sequence: TGTGCCAGCAGTCCCACTCACCCAGGGGGCACAGATACGCAGTATTTT. It translates to CASSPTHPGGTDTQYF.

This chain links TRBV5-1 with TRBJ2-2; D is undetermined. Trimming removed 2 bases at V and 6 bases at J, with 14 bases between. The CDR3 is 15 amino acids. Germline-derived CDR1 and CDR2 are SGHRS and YFSETQ. In DNA, the CDR3 is TGCGCCAGCAGCTTTGGGCGAGTTAACCCCGGGGAGCTGTTTTTT. It yields the protein CASSFGRVNPGELFF. Full variable domain (remainder filled in from reference TRBV5-1 and TRBJ2-2): KAGVTQTPRYLIKTRGQQVTLSCSPISGHRSVSWYQQTPGQGLQFLFEYFSETQRNKGNFPGRFSGRQFSNSRSEMNVSTLELGDSALYLCASSFGRVNPGELFFGEGSRLTVL.

The J gene is TRBJ2-1, the V gene TRBV29-1; 11 bases are a match to TRBD1. There are 14 residues in the CDR3. Germline V gene sequence: CDR1 SQVTM, CDR2 ANQGSEA. The V and J ends lost 7 bases and 2 bases, in that order; junction bases with no gene match: 4. Here the CDR3 DNA reads TGCAGCGCCAGGGACAGGGGGACCTACAATGAGCAGTTCTTC. Residues: CSARDRGTYNEQFF.

There are a few counts of this clonotype. The V gene is TRBV20-1, the J gene TRBJ2-1, with TRBD2 matching 7 bases. There are 14 residues in the CDR3. CDR1 is DFQATT, CDR2 SNEGSKA, per germline (reference sequence). The V segment lost 4 bases and the J segment 1 base; nucleotides outside the gene matches: 4. The CDR3 reads CSAKTSLSYNEQFF. As DNA, the CDR3 is TGCAGTGCTAAGACTAGCCTTTCCTACAATGAGCAGTTCTTC.

The chain recombines TRBV20-1 with TRBJ1-5; D call uncertain. This CDR3 contains 14 residues. In germline, CDR1 is DFQATT, CDR2 SNEGSKA (reference sequence). The germline V and J ends were trimmed by 3 bases and 2 bases, with 11 bases remaining between them. CDR3 in amino acids: CSARPFTGNQPQHF. The CDR3 DNA reads as TGCAGTGCTAGGCCCTTTACGGGCAATCAGCCCCAGCATTTT.

This clonotype has a handful of counts. This chain links TRBV20-1 with TRBJ2-5; tentatively, D is TRBD2 (6 bases). In germline, CDR1 is DFQATT, CDR2 SNEGSKA (reference sequence). The CDR3 consists of 12 residues. Between the trimmed V and J ends, which lost 3 bases and 5 bases, there was a span of 10 bases. The CDR3: CSARAGWETQYF. CDR3 nucleotides: TGCAGTGCTAGGGCGGGATGGGAGACCCAGTACTTC.

This clonotype was counted a few times. V gene TRBV5-1 combines with J gene TRBJ2-2, with D possibly TRBD2 on 6 matching bases. Trimming stripped 3 bases from V and 2 bases from J, with 11 bases between. The germline CDR1 and CDR2 sequences are SGHRS and YFSETQ. The CDR3 extends over 15 amino acids. In nucleotides, the CDR3 is TGCGCCAGCAGCTCGAGGACTACCAACACCGGGGAGCTGTTTTTT. Residues: CASSSRTTNTGELFF.

The chain links TRBV20-1 to TRBJ2-1; the D is unclear. The CDR3 is 10 amino acids. Trimming stripped 5 bases from V and 9 bases from J, with 8 bases between. CDR1 and CDR2 (germline): DFQATT, SNEGSKA (reference sequence). As DNA, the CDR3 is TGCAGTGCTGTTAAGGGTGAGCAGTTCTTC. It encodes CSAVKGEQFF.

The gene calls are TRBV10-2 and TRBJ2-7; D remains ambiguous. With 0 bases removed from V and 10 bases from J, the gap between germline ends came to 7 bases. The CDR3 has 11 residues. The germline V gene encodes CDR1 WSHSY and CDR2 SAAADI. The CDR3 DNA sequence: TGCGCCAGCAGTGAGTCCGGTAAACAGTACTTC. It codes for CASSESGKQYF.

This chain links TRBV28 with TRBJ2-5; the match to TRBD2 covers 11 bases. The CDR3 runs 17 residues. J lost 5 bases, V lost 3 bases, and 11 bases had no gene match. In germline, CDR1 is MDHEN, CDR2 SYDVKM. Here the CDR3 reads CASSLTSGTLVGETQYF. Here the CDR3 DNA reads TGTGCCAGCAGTTTGACTAGCGGGACCCTGGTTGGGGAGACCCAGTACTTC.